The next 18 T cell receptor beta chains were all read from a single sample in a study of blood T cell repertoires in COVID-19. Method: immunoSEQ multiplex PCR; TCRdb's copy keeps in-frame clones and lacks some. The sample holds 250,000 to 400,000 clones; approximately 88% are singletons and the top ten take approximately 1.6%. Source material: peripheral blood. These receptors all stem from a woman younger than 45 with COVID-19, enrolled during active disease.

This chain links TRBV10-3 with TRBJ1-6; 9 nucleotides align to TRBD1. The CDR3 runs to 15 residues. Germline lookup yields CDR1 ENHRY and CDR2 SYGVKD. The junction had 3 bases not matched to a gene; V was cut back by 6 bases and J by 3 bases. The CDR3 here is CAIRDRGLYNSPLHF. The CDR3 DNA reads as TGTGCCATCAGGGACAGGGGCCTCTATAATTCACCCCTCCACTTT.

In its sample, this clone was seen a few times. The chain joins TRBV7-9 to TRBJ1-1; maybe TRBD1 (5 bases). The CDR3 loop spans 14 amino acids. Trimming shortened V by 1 base and J by 5 bases, and 11 bases separated the two germline ends. Germline V gives CDR1 SEHNR, CDR2 FQNEAQ (reference sequence). The CDR3 region is CASSLGPGQTEAFF. As DNA, the CDR3 is TGTGCCAGCAGCTTAGGGCCAGGGCAAACTGAAGCTTTCTTT.

This chain joins TRBV29-1 and TRBJ1-1; 7 bases map to TRBD1. V shed 3 bases and J 6 bases; nucleotides not matched to a gene: 4. The CDR3 covers 12 residues. Per the germline V gene, CDR1 is SQVTM and CDR2 is ANQGSEA. The CDR3, as DNA: TGCAGCGTTGAGACAGGGAGTCCTGAAGCTTTCTTT. It yields the protein CSVETGSPEAFF. Full variable domain (outside the CDR3, taken from reference TRBV29-1 and TRBJ1-1): SAVISQKPSRDICQRGTSLTIQCQVDSQVTMMFWYRQQPGQSLTLIATANQGSEATYESGFVIDKFPISRPNLTFSTLTVSNMSPEDSSIYLCSVETGSPEAFFGQGTRLTVV.

This clone has a single count. Other DNA sequences within the sample encode an identical CDR3. CDR3 in DNA: TGTGCCAGCAGTTACCTGGGCCGAGACACTGAAGCTTTCTTT. This codes for CASSYLGRDTEAFF. The J gene is TRBJ1-1, the V gene TRBV6-5; D call uncertain. V shed 2 bases and J shed 3 bases, with 10 bases lying between them. Germline CDR1 is MNHEY and CDR2 is SVGAGI. This CDR3 comprises 14 residues.

The genes are TRBV4-2 and TRBJ2-2; unclear D gene. Germline CDR1 and CDR2: LGHNA and YNFKEQ. V dropped 2 bases and J dropped 3 bases, with 4 bases sitting between them. The CDR3 length is 13 residues. Here the CDR3 reads CASSQQDTGELFF. The CDR3 bases are TGTGCCAGCAGCCAACAGGACACCGGGGAGCTGTTTTTT.

The chain carries TRBV23-1 and TRBJ2-7; TRBD1 is a possible D gene (6 bases). TRBV23-1 belongs to the ORF category, with a function that is uncertain. Trimming cost V 1 base and J 5 bases, with 9 bases left between them. The CDR3 has 13 residues. In DNA, the CDR3 is TGCGCCAGCAGTCAATACAGGGTTGACGAGCAGTACGTC. This sequence encodes CASSQYRVDEQYV.

In nucleotides, the CDR3 is TGCGCCAGCAGCCTCGGGGGCTCCTACGAGCAGTACTTC. The encoded protein is CASSLGGSYEQYF. The chain joins TRBV4-1 to TRBJ2-7, with a weak D call TRBD2 (6 bases). CDR1 and CDR2 from the germline V gene are MGHRA and YSYEKL. V was clipped by 4 bases and J by 0 bases, with 7 bases between them. CDR3 size: 13 residues.

The chain combines TRBV7-9 with TRBJ1-2; D gene ambiguous. Looked up from germline, CDR1 is SEHNR and CDR2 is FQNEAQ (reference sequence). V was cut by 1 base and J by 4 bases, with 4 bases left in between. The CDR3 length is 12 residues. DNA of the CDR3: TGTGCCAGCAGCTTAGACGGCTATGGCTACACCTTC. Protein: CASSLDGYGYTF.

The chain couples TRBV7-2 to TRBJ1-4; D unclear. CDR1 and CDR2 from the germline V gene are SGHTA and FQGNSA. CDR3 length equals 15 residues. Trimming removed 1 base at V and 6 bases at J, with 12 bases between. CDR3 nucleotide sequence: TGTGCCAGCAGCTTAGGCTCGGGTTCCGATGAAAAACTGTTTTTT. Translated, it gives CASSLGSGSDEKLFF.

V and J are TRBV13 and TRBJ2-7; 7 bases match TRBD1. Germline assignment: CDR1 PRHDT and CDR2 FYEKMQ (reference sequence). J lost 6 bases, V lost 5 bases, and 4 bases had no gene match. The CDR3 is 12 residues long. The CDR3 DNA is TGTGCCAGCAGCCGACAGGGCATCGAGCAGTACTTC. It codes for CASSRQGIEQYF.

This clone was detected once. The chain links TRBV6-5 to TRBJ1-1; D remains ambiguous. CDR1 MNHEY and CDR2 SVGAGI come from the germline V gene. This CDR3 spans 14 amino acids. Trimming removed 6 bases from V and 5 bases from J, with 16 bases in between. CDR3 protein: CASSSLAVITEAFF. CDR3 sequence (DNA): TGTGCCAGCAGCTCACTTGCTGTAATAACTGAAGCTTTCTTT.

This rearrangement joins TRBV7-9 to TRBJ2-5; D ambiguous. The V and J ends lost 5 bases and 5 bases respectively, with 12 bases between them. CDR3 length equals 13 residues. The germline gives CDR1 SEHNR, CDR2 FQNEAQ (reference sequence). The CDR3 nucleotides read TGTGCCAGCAGCCCCCAAACGGAGGAGACCCAGTACTTC. Translating it yields CASSPQTEETQYF.

The chain recombines TRBV27 with TRBJ1-3, with TRBD1 identical over 7 bases. The J segment lost 3 bases and the V segment lost 6 bases, leaving 5 bases of the junction unmatched. This CDR3 has 14 amino acids. Per germline, CDR1 MNHEY and CDR2 SMNVEV (reference sequence). The CDR3 region is CASSRQGGGNTIYF. The CDR3 coding sequence is TGTGCCAGCAGCCGACAGGGAGGTGGAAACACCATATATTTT.

The rearrangement joins TRBV7-3 to TRBJ2-1; TRBD2 matches at 7 bases. This CDR3 contains 14 residues. After removal of 5 bases from V and 4 bases from J, the junction contained 5 bases not matched to a gene. Germline V gene lookup returns CDR1 SGHTA and CDR2 FQGTGA. CDR3 region: CASSIASGYNEQFF. CDR3 DNA sequence: TGTGCCAGCAGCATAGCTAGCGGATACAATGAGCAGTTCTTC.

The chain uses TRBV5-1 and TRBJ2-3; 11 positions match TRBD2. The CDR3 loop spans 17 amino acids. Per germline, CDR1 SGHRS and CDR2 YFSETQ. Trimming at V came to 4 bases and at J to 3 bases, leaving 10 bases not matched to a gene. This CDR3 is CASSPPSTSGGTDTQYF. The CDR3 coding sequence is TGCGCCAGCAGCCCCCCCTCAACTAGCGGGGGAACAGATACGCAGTATTTT. The whole variable domain, remainder taken from reference TRBV5-1 and TRBJ2-3, is KAGVTQTPRYLIKTRGQQVTLSCSPISGHRSVSWYQQTPGQGLQFLFEYFSETQRNKGNFPGRFSGRQFSNSRSEMNVSTLELGDSALYLCASSPPSTSGGTDTQYFGPGTRLTVL.

This clone was counted a single time. This chain connects TRBV5-1 to TRBJ1-1; no definite D call. The V gene's germline CDR1 is SGHRS and CDR2 YFSETQ. The CDR3 has 13 residues. V was cut by 5 bases and J by 3 bases, with 11 bases left in between. The CDR3 loop reads CASRLMEDTEAFF. For the CDR3, the DNA is TGCGCCAGCAGACTGATGGAGGACACTGAAGCTTTCTTT.

V usage is TRBV7-9 and J usage is TRBJ2-5, with D maybe TRBD1 (6 bases). The CDR3 spans 13 residues. Looked up from germline, CDR1 is SEHNR and CDR2 is FQNEAQ (reference sequence). Trimming took 5 bases from V and 3 from J, leaving 10 bases between them. The CDR3 loop reads CASSPGAEETQYF. The CDR3 region has the DNA TGTGCCAGCAGCCCAGGGGCGGAAGAGACCCAGTACTTC.

The chain joins TRBV6-6 to TRBJ2-1; 7 bases fit TRBD1. The trim removed 5 bases at V and 5 bases at J, leaving 3 bases unmatched. In germline, CDR1 is MNHNY, CDR2 SVGAGI (reference sequence). CDR3 length: 13 amino acids. In DNA, the CDR3 is TGTGCCAGCAGTCGGGACAGTAACAATGAGCAGTTCTTC. Its translation: CASSRDSNNEQFF.